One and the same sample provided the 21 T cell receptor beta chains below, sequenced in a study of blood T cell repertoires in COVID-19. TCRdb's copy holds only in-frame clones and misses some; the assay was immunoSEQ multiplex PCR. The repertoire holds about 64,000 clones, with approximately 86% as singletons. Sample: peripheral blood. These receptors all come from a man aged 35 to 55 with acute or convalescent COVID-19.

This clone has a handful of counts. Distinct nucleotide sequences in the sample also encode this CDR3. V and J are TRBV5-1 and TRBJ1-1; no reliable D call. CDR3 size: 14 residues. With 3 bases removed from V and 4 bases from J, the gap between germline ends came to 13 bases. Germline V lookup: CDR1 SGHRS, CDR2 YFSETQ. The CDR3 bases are TGCGCCAGCAGCTCAAGCCCGGGAGGCACTGAAGCTTTCTTT. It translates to CASSSSPGGTEAFF.

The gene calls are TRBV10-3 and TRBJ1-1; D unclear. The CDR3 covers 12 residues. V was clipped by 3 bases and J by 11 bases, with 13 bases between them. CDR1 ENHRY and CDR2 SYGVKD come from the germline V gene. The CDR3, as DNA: TGTGCCATCAGTGACAAAGGGAGTCCGGCTTTCTTT. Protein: CAISDKGSPAFF.

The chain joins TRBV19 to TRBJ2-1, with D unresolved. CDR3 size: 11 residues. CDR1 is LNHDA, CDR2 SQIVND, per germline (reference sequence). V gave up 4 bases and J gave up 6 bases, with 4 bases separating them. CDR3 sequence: CASSNINEQFF. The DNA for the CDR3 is TGTGCCAGTAGTAACATCAATGAGCAGTTCTTC. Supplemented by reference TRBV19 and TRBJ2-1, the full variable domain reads DGGITQSPKYLFRKEGQNVTLSCEQNLNHDAMYWYRQDPGQGLRLIYYSQIVNDFQKGDIAEGYSVSREKKESFPLTVTSAQKNPTAFYLCASSNINEQFFGPGTRLTVL.

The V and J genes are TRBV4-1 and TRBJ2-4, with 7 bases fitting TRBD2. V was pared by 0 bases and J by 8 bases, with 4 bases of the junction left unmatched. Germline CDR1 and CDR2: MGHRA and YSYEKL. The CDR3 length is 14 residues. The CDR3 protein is CASSQEGRGDIQYF. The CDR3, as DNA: TGCGCCAGCAGCCAAGAGGGCCGGGGGGACATTCAGTACTTC.

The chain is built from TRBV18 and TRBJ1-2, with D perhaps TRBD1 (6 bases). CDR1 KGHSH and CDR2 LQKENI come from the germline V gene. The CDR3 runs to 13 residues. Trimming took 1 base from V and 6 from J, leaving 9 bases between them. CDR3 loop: CASSPRGRDGYTF. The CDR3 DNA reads TGTGCCAGCTCACCACGGGGGCGAGATGGCTACACCTTC.

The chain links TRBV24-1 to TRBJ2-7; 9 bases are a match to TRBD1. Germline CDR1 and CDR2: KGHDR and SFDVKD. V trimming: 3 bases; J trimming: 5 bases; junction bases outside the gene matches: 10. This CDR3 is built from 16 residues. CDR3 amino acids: CATSDRGGTGLNEQYF. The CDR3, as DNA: TGTGCCACCAGTGATAGGGGGGGGACAGGGCTCAACGAGCAGTACTTC.

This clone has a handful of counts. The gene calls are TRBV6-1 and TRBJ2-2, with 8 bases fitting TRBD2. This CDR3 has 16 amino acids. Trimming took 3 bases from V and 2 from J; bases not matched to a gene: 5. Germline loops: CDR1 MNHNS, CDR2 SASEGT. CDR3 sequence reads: CASSDSGGVNTGELFF. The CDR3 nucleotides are TGTGCCAGCAGTGATTCGGGAGGGGTCAACACCGGGGAGCTGTTTTTT.

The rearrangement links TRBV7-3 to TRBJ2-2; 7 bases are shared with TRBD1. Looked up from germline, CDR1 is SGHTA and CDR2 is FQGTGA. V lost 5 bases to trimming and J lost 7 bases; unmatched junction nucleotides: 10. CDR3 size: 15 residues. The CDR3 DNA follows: TGTGCCAGCAGCCCGGGGACAGTTGGACTCGGGGAGCTGTTTTTT. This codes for CASSPGTVGLGELFF.

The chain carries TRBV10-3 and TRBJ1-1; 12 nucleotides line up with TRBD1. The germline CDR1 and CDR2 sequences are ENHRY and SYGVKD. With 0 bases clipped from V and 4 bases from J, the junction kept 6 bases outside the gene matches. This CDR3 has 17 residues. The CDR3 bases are TGTGCCATCAGTGAGTCCGGGACAGGGGGCATGTTCACTGAAGCTTTCTTT. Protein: CAISESGTGGMFTEAFF.

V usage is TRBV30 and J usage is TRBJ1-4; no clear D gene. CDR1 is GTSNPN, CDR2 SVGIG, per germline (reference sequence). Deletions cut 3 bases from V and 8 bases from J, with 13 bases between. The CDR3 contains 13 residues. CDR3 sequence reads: CAWRGEGREKLFF. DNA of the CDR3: TGTGCCTGGAGAGGAGAGGGTAGGGAAAAACTGTTTTTT.

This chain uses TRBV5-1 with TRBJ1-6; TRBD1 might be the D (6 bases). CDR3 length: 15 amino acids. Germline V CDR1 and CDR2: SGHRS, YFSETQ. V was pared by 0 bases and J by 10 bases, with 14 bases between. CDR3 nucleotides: TGCGCCAGCAGCTTGGAGGCAGGGGTTTTCTCACCCCTCCACTTT. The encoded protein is CASSLEAGVFSPLHF.

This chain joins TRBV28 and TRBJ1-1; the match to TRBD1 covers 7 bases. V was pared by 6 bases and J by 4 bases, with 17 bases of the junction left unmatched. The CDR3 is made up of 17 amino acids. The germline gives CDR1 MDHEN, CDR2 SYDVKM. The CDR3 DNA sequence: TGTGCCAGCAGCGAGAGAGGGGGCGCTTGGGTCGGCACTGAAGCTTTCTTT. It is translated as CASSERGGAWVGTEAFF.

CDR3 nucleotide sequence: TGCGCCAGCAGCCAAGCGATTTTCCGGGACAGGGAAACGGATGGCTACACCTTC. Its protein is CASSQAIFRDRETDGYTF. This chain joins TRBV4-1 and TRBJ1-2; 9 bases are a match to TRBD1. Looked up from germline, CDR1 is MGHRA and CDR2 is YSYEKL. V shed 1 base and J 6 bases; nucleotides not matched to a gene: 15. The CDR3 totals 18 residues.

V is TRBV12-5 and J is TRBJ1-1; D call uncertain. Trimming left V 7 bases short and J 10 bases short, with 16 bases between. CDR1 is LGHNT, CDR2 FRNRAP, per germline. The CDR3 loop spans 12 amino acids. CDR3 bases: TGTGCTAGTGCCTCTCTAGGGAGGCGAGCTTTCTTT. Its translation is CASASLGRRAFF. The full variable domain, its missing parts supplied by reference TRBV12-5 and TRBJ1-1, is DARVTQTPRHKVTEMGQEVTMRCQPILGHNTVFWYRQTMMQGLELLAYFRNRAPLDDSGMPKDRFSAEMPDATLATLKIQPSEPRDSAVYFCASASLGRRAFFGQGTRLTVV.

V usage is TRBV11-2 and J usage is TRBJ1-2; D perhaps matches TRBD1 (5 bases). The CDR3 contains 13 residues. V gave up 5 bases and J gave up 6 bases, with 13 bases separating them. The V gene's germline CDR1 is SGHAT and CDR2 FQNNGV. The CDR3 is CASSGSAGDGYTF. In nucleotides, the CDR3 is TGTGCCAGCAGCGGTTCGGCGGGGGATGGCTACACCTTC.

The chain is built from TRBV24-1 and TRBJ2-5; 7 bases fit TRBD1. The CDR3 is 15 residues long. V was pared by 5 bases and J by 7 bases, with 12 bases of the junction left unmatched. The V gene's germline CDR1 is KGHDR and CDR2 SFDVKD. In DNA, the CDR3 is TGTGCCACCAGTGCGGATGGGACAGCCCTAGGGACCCAGTACTTC. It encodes CATSADGTALGTQYF.

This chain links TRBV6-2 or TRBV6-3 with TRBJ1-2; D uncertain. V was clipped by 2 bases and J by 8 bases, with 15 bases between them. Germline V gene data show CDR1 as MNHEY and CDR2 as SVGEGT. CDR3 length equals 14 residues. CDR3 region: CASSYRHSEEGYTF. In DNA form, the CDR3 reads TGTGCCAGCAGTTACCGTCACAGTGAAGAGGGCTACACCTTC.

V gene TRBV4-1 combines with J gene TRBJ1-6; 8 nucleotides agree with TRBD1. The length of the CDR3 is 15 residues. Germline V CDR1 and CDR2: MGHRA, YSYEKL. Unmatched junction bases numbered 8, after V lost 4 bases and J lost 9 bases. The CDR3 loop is CASSPLQGGSSPLHF. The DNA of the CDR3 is TGCGCCAGCAGCCCCTTACAGGGGGGGAGTTCACCCCTCCACTTT.

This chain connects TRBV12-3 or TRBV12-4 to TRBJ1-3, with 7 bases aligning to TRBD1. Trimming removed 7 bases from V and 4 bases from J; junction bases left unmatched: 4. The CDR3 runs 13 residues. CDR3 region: CASTGQAGNTIYF. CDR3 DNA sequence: TGTGCCAGCACCGGACAGGCAGGAAACACCATATATTTT.

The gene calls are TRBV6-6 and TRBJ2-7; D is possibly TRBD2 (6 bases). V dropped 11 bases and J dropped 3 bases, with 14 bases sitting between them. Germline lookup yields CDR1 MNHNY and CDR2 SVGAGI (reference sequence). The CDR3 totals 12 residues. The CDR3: CAGGASYYEQYF. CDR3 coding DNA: TGTGCCGGAGGGGCTAGCTACTACGAGCAGTACTTC.

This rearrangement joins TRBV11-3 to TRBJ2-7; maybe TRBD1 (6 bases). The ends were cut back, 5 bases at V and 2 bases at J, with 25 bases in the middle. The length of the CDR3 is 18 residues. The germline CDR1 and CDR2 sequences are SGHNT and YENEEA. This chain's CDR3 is CASSPKSLVTGTTYEQYF. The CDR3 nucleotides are TGTGCCAGCAGCCCAAAATCCCTCGTGACAGGAACGACCTACGAGCAGTACTTC. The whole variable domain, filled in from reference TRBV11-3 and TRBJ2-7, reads EAGVVQSPRYKIIEKKQPVAFWCNPISGHNTLYWYLQNLGQGPELLIRYENEEAVDDSQLPKDRFSAERLKGVDSTLKIQPAELGDSAVYLCASSPKSLVTGTTYEQYFGPGTRLTVT.